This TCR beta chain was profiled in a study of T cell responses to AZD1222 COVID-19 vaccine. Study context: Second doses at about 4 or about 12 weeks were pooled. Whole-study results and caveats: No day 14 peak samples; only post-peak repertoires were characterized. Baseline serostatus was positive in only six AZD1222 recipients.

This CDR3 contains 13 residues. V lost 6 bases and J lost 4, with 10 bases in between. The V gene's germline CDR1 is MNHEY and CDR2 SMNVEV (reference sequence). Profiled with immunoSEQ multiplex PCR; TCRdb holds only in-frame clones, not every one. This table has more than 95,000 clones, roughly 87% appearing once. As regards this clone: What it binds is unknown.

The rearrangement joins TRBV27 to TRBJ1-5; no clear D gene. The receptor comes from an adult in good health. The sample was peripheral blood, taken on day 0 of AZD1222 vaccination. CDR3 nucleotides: TGTGCCAGCAGCCCCGGCCGGAATCAGCCCCAGCATTTT. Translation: CASSPGRNQPQHF.